This T cell receptor (beta chain) was documented in a study of technical replicates of blood from a few donors. CDR3 length: 16 residues. V dropped 5 bases and J dropped 0 bases, with 15 bases sitting between them. TCRdb's table, derived via immunoSEQ multiplex PCR, lists solely in-frame clones and lacks some. Found here are over 55,000 clones, approximately 86% of them singletons; the top ten hold roughly 5%. The clonotype originates from a human donor in good health. Some clones in this sample may be carry-over from other donors' samples. The J gene is TRBJ2-1, the V gene TRBV5-3; D gene ambiguous. TRBV5-3 is annotated as an ORF whose role is uncertain. Material for sequencing was PBMCs. CDR3 nucleotides: TGTGCCAGAAGTCACACCGCCCCACACTCCTACAATGAGCAGTTCTTC. Its translation: CARSHTAPHSYNEQFF.